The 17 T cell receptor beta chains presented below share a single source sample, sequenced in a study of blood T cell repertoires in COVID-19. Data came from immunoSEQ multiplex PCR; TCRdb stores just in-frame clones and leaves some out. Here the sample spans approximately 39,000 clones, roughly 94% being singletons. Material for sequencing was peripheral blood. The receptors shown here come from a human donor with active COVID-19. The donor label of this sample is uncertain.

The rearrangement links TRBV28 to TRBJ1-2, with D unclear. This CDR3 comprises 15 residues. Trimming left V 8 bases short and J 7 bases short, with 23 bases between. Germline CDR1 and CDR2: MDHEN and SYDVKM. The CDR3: CASGRNEAYGGGYTF. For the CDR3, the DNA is TGTGCCAGCGGTCGAAACGAGGCGTATGGAGGTGGCTACACCTTC.

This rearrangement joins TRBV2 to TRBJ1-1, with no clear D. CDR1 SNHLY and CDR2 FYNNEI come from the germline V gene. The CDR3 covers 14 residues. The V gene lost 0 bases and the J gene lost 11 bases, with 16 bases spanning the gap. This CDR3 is CASSEARTAGSAFF. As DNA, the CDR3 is TGTGCCAGCAGTGAAGCGCGGACGGCGGGTTCTGCTTTCTTT. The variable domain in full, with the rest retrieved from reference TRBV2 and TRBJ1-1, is EPEVTQTPSHQVTQMGQEVILRCVPISNHLYFYWYRQILGQKVEFLVSFYNNEISEKSEIFDDQFSVERPDGSNFTLKIRSTKLEDSAMYFCASSEARTAGSAFFGQGTRLTVV.

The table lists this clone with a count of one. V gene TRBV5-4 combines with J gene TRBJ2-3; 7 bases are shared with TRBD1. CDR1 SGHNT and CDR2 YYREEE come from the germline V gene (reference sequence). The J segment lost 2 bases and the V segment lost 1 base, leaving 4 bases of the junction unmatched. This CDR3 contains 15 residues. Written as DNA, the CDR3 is TGTGCCAGCAGCTTGAGACAGGGTCACACAGATACGCAGTATTTT. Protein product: CASSLRQGHTDTQYF.

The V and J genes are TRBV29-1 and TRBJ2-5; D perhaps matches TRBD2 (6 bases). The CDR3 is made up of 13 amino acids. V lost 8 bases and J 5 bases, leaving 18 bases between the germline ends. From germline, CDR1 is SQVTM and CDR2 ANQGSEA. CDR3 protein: CSLEASETETQYF. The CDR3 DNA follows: TGCAGCTTGGAGGCTAGCGAGACGGAGACCCAGTACTTC. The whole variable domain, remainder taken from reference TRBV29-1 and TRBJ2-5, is SAVISQKPSRDICQRGTSLTIQCQVDSQVTMMFWYRQQPGQSLTLIATANQGSEATYESGFVIDKFPISRPNLTFSTLTVSNMSPEDSSIYLCSLEASETETQYFGPGTRLLVL.

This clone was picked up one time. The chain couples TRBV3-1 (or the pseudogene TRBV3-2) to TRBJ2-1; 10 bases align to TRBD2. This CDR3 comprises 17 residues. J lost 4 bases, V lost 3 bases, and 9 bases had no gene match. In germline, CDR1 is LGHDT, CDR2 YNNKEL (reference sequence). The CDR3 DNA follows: TGTGCCAGCAGCCATCTAGGACTAGCGGAACGTTACAATGAGCAGTTCTTC. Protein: CASSHLGLAERYNEQFF.

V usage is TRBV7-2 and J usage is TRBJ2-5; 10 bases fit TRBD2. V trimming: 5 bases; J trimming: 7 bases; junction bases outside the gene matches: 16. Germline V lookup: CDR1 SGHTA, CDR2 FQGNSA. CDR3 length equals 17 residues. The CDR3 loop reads CASSPGASGGRSGTQYF. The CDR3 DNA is TGTGCCAGCAGCCCAGGGGCTAGCGGGGGAAGGAGTGGGACCCAGTACTTC.

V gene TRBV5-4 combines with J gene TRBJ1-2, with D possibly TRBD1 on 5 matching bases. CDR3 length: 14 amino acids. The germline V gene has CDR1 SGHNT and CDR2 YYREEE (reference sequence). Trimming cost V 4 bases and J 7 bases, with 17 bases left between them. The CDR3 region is CASSGSGLRGGYTF. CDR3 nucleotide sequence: TGTGCCAGCAGCGGGTCGGGACTGAGAGGTGGCTACACCTTC.

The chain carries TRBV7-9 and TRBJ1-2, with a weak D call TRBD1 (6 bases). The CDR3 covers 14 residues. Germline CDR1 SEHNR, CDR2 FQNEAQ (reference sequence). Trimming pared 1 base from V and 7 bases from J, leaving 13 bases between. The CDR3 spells CASSLVQGLGGYTF. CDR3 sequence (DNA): TGTGCCAGCAGCTTAGTCCAGGGGCTCGGTGGCTACACCTTC.

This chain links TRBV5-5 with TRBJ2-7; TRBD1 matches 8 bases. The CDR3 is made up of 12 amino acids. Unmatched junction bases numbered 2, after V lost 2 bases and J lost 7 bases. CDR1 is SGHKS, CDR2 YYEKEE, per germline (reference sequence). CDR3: CASSFTGGEQYF. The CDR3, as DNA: TGTGCCAGCAGCTTCACAGGGGGTGAGCAGTACTTC.

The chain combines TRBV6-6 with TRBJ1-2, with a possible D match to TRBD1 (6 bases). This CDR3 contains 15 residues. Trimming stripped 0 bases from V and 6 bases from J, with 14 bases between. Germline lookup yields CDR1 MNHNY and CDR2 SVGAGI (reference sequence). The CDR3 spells CASSYSHRAGDGYTF. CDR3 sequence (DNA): TGTGCCAGCAGTTACTCTCACAGGGCTGGGGATGGCTACACCTTC.

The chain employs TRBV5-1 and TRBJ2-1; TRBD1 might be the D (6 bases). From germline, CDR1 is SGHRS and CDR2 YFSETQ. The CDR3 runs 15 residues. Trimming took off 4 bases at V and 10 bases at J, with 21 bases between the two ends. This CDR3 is CASSPTDRSAREQFF. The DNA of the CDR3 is TGCGCCAGCAGCCCTACCGACAGGTCGGCGCGGGAGCAGTTCTTC.

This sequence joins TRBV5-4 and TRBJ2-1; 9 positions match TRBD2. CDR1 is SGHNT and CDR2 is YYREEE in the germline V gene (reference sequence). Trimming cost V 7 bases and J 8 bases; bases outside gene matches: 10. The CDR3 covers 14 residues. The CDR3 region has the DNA TGTGCCAGCCATTGGCGGGGGGGCTTCGATGAGCAGTTCTTC. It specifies CASHWRGGFDEQFF. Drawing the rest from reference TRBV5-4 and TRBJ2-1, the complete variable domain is ETGVTQSPTHLIKTRGQQVTLRCSSQSGHNTVSWYQQALGQGPQFIFQYYREEENGRGNFPPRFSGLQFPNYSSELNVNALELDDSALYLCASHWRGGFDEQFFGPGTRLTVL.

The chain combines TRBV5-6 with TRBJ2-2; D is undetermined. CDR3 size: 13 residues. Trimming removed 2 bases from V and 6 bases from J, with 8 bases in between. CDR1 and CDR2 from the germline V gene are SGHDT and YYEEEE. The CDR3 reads CASSFYSSGELFF. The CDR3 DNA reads TGTGCCAGCAGCTTTTATAGTTCCGGGGAGCTGTTTTTT.

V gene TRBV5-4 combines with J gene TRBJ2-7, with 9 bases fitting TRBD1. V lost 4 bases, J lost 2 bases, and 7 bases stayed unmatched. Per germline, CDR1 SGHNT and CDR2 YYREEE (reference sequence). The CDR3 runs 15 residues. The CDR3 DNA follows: TGTGCCAGCAGCCCGGGACAGGGAGGAACCTACGAGCAGTACTTC. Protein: CASSPGQGGTYEQYF.

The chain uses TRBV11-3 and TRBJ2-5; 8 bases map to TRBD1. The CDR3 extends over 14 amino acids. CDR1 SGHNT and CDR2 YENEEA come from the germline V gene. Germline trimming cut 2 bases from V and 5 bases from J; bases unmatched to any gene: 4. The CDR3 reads CASSLRQGSETQYF. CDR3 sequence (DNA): TGTGCCAGCAGCTTACGACAGGGGAGCGAGACCCAGTACTTC.

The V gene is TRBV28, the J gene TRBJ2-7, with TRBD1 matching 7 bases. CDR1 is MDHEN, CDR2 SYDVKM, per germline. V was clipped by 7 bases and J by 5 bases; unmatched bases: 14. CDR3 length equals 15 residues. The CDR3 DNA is TGTGCCAGCACCCCTCGGCTTACAGGGGCCCACGAGCAGTACTTC. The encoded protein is CASTPRLTGAHEQYF.

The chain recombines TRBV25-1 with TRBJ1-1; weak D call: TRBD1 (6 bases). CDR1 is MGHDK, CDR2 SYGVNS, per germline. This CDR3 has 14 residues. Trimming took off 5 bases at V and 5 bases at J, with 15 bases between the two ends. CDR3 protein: CASSLGGANTEAFF. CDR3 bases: TGTGCCAGCAGTCTCGGGGGGGCCAATACTGAAGCTTTCTTT.